Listed below are T cell receptor beta chains from one sample, sequenced in a study of T cell changes during pregnancy in multiple sclerosis. Produced via immunoSEQ multiplex PCR; TCRdb's table is partial and in-frame only. The table has tens of thousands of clones, around 90% seen once. The material was CD4+ T cells from peripheral blood mononuclear cells, obtained in the second trimester of pregnancy. These receptor sequences come from a female donor with multiple sclerosis, enrolled in a pregnancy study. Each CDR3 is given with its conserved first and last residue. The D gene is left open where the match is weak. The size of a clone is reported for some rows only, either as once, few or many, or as a class for expanded clones.

CDR3 protein: CASSSVAGEDTQYF
CDR3 DNA: TGCGCCAGCAGTTCCGTAGCGGGAGAAGATACGCAGTATTTT
J gene: TRBJ2-3
clone size: -
V gene: TRBV5-1
D gene: TRBD2

CDR3 protein: CASSQAPGQATTNEKLFF
CDR3 DNA: TGTGCCAGCAGCCAAGCTCCGGGACAGGCTACTACTAATGAAAAACTGTTTTTT
J gene: TRBJ1-4
clone size: -
V gene: TRBV4-2
D gene: TRBD1

CDR3 protein: CASSSDDYRVQNTGELFF
CDR3 DNA: TGTGCCAGCAGCTCCGATGACTACAGGGTGCAGAACACCGGGGAGCTGTTTTTT
J gene: TRBJ2-2
clone size: -
V gene: TRBV11-2
D gene: -

CDR3 protein: CASSSPTSGQMNTEAFF
CDR3 DNA: TGTGCCAGCAGCTCCCCAACGTCGGGACAGATGAACACTGAAGCTTTCTTT
J gene: TRBJ1-1
clone size: -
V gene: TRBV7-9
D gene: TRBD1

CDR3 protein: CASKAGVNSPLHF
CDR3 DNA: TGTGCCAGCAAGGCAGGCGTTAATTCACCCCTCCACTTT
J gene: TRBJ1-6
clone size: -
V gene: TRBV27
D gene: -

CDR3 protein: CASSLARVGTGKNHEQFF
CDR3 DNA: TGCGCCAGCAGCTTGGCGAGGGTTGGGACAGGGAAGAACCATGAGCAGTTCTTC
J gene: TRBJ2-1
clone size: -
V gene: TRBV5-1
D gene: TRBD1

CDR3 protein: CASSLGLNEKLFF
CDR3 DNA: TGTGCCAGCAGCCTGGGGCTTAATGAAAAACTGTTTTTT
J gene: TRBJ1-4
clone size: -
V gene: TRBV11-2
D gene: -

CDR3 protein: CASSQGRLGAEAFF
CDR3 DNA: TGTGCCAGCAGCCAAGGGCGGCTAGGAGCTGAAGCTTTCTTT
J gene: TRBJ1-1
clone size: -
V gene: TRBV4-2
D gene: -

CDR3 protein: CAWIPRISGNTIYF
CDR3 DNA: TGTGCCTGGATTCCGAGGATCTCTGGAAACACCATATATTTT
J gene: TRBJ1-3
clone size: -
V gene: TRBV30
D gene: -

CDR3 protein: CASREDRNTEAFF
CDR3 DNA: TGTGCCAGCAGGGAGGACAGGAACACTGAAGCTTTCTTT
J gene: TRBJ1-1
clone size: -
V gene: TRBV2
D gene: -

CDR3 protein: CASSHPPGRGGPPGTQYF
CDR3 DNA: TGCGCCAGCAGCCATCCACCGGGGCGGGGGGGACCTCCGGGGACCCAGTACTTC
J gene: TRBJ2-5
clone size: -
V gene: TRBV4-1
D gene: TRBD2

CDR3 protein: CASSQVGTGDEKLFF
CDR3 DNA: TGTGCCAGCAGCCAAGTTGGGACAGGGGATGAAAAACTGTTTTTT
J gene: TRBJ1-4
clone size: few
V gene: TRBV14
D gene: TRBD1

CDR3 protein: CASSAIIQTRAGQPQHF
CDR3 DNA: TGTGCCAGCAGTGCCATTATACAGACACGCGCAGGGCAGCCCCAGCATTTT
J gene: TRBJ1-5
clone size: -
V gene: TRBV6-1
D gene: -

CDR3 protein: CASSLDLKGRGQNYGYTF
CDR3 DNA: TGTGCCAGCAGCTTAGATCTAAAGGGCAGGGGGCAGAACTATGGCTACACCTTC
J gene: TRBJ1-2
clone size: -
V gene: TRBV11-2
D gene: TRBD1

CDR3 protein: CASSAPRGNQPQHF
CDR3 DNA: TGTGCCAGCAGTGCCCCTCGGGGCAATCAGCCCCAGCATTTT
J gene: TRBJ1-5
clone size: -
V gene: TRBV6-1
D gene: -

CDR3 protein: CASSSLSTGQIDEQYF
CDR3 DNA: TGCGCCAGCAGCTCCTTATCGACAGGGCAGATCGACGAGCAGTACTTC
J gene: TRBJ2-7
clone size: -
V gene: TRBV5-1
D gene: TRBD1

CDR3 protein: CASSLGQGRVDTQYF
CDR3 DNA: TGCGCCAGCAGCTTGGGACAGGGTAGGGTAGATACGCAGTATTTT
J gene: TRBJ2-3
clone size: -
V gene: TRBV5-1
D gene: TRBD1

CDR3 protein: CASSWGQGTNYGYTF
CDR3 DNA: TGTGCCAGCAGCTGGGGACAGGGGACTAACTATGGCTACACCTTC
J gene: TRBJ1-2
clone size: -
V gene: TRBV5-6
D gene: TRBD1

CDR3 protein: CASSPRQGNEKLFF
CDR3 DNA: TGTGCCAGCTCACCGCGACAGGGTAATGAAAAACTGTTTTTT
J gene: TRBJ1-4
clone size: -
V gene: TRBV18
D gene: TRBD1

CDR3 protein: CASSRGLAYEQYF
CDR3 DNA: TGTGCCAGTAGTCGGGGACTGGCATACGAGCAGTACTTC
J gene: TRBJ2-7
clone size: -
V gene: TRBV19
D gene: -

CDR3 protein: CASSLSTDTQYF
CDR3 DNA: TGTGCCAGCAGCCTCAGCACAGATACGCAGTATTTT
J gene: TRBJ2-3
clone size: -
V gene: TRBV11-2
D gene: -

CDR3 protein: CASSQYARGSNEQFF
CDR3 DNA: TGTGCCAGCAGCCAGTACGCCAGGGGGAGCAATGAGCAGTTCTTC
J gene: TRBJ2-1
clone size: once
V gene: TRBV5-4
D gene: TRBD1

CDR3 protein: CASREPGQGYGYTF
CDR3 DNA: TGCGCCAGCAGGGAACCGGGACAGGGGTATGGCTACACCTTC
J gene: TRBJ1-2
clone size: -
V gene: TRBV4-1
D gene: TRBD1

CDR3 protein: CASSLWLLAGEFLTYEQYF
CDR3 DNA: TGTGCCAGCAGCTTGTGGTTACTAGCGGGAGAATTCCTAACCTACGAGCAGTACTTC
J gene: TRBJ2-7
clone size: -
V gene: TRBV5-5
D gene: TRBD2

CDR3 protein: CATSRVVGRAASNQPQHF
CDR3 DNA: TGTGCCACCAGCAGAGTCGTCGGGAGGGCCGCAAGCAATCAGCCCCAGCATTTT
J gene: TRBJ1-5
clone size: -
V gene: TRBV15
D gene: -

CDR3 protein: CASSQGAQGAFF
CDR3 DNA: TGTGCCAGCAGCCAGGGGGCACAGGGGGCTTTCTTT
J gene: TRBJ1-1
clone size: -
V gene: TRBV6-5
D gene: TRBD1

CDR3 protein: CASSIPGLLDTQYF
CDR3 DNA: TGTGCCAGTAGTATCCCTGGACTTTTAGATACGCAGTATTTT
J gene: TRBJ2-3
clone size: -
V gene: TRBV19
D gene: -

CDR3 protein: CASSTRDRGNEQYF
CDR3 DNA: TGTGCCAGCAGCACCCGGGACAGAGGTAACGAGCAGTACTTC
J gene: TRBJ2-7
clone size: -
V gene: TRBV7-8
D gene: TRBD1

CDR3 protein: CASSQDSTDTQYF
CDR3 DNA: TGTGCCAGCAGCCAGGATAGCACAGATACGCAGTATTTT
J gene: TRBJ2-3
clone size: -
V gene: TRBV5-4
D gene: -

CDR3 protein: CASSLITPGTGEQYF
CDR3 DNA: TGTGCCAGCAGCTTGATTACACCGGGTACGGGCGAGCAGTACTTC
J gene: TRBJ2-7
clone size: -
V gene: TRBV5-6
D gene: -

CDR3 protein: CAIAGGRGQETQYF
CDR3 DNA: TGTGCTATAGCGGGGGGGCGGGGGCAAGAGACCCAGTACTTC
J gene: TRBJ2-5
clone size: -
V gene: TRBV6-1
D gene: TRBD2

CDR3 protein: CASSLRTGPYEQYF
CDR3 DNA: TGTGCCAGCAGCCTCCGGACAGGTCCCTACGAGCAGTACTTC
J gene: TRBJ2-7
clone size: few
V gene: TRBV7-6
D gene: TRBD1

CDR3 protein: CASSGQGGTDTQYF
CDR3 DNA: TGTGCCAGCAGTGGACAGGGCGGCACAGATACGCAGTATTTT
J gene: TRBJ2-3
clone size: -
V gene: TRBV2
D gene: TRBD1

CDR3 protein: CASSAPRGFEAFF
CDR3 DNA: TGTGCCAGCAGCGCACCACGCGGATTTGAAGCTTTCTTT
J gene: TRBJ1-1
clone size: -
V gene: TRBV7-8
D gene: -

CDR3 protein: CASNSGDPYNEQFF
CDR3 DNA: TGTGCCAGCAACTCGGGGGATCCTTACAATGAGCAGTTCTTC
J gene: TRBJ2-1
clone size: -
V gene: TRBV27
D gene: -

CDR3 protein: CASSLLAAYEQYF
CDR3 DNA: TGTGCCAGCAGCTTATTGGCGGCTTACGAGCAGTACTTC
J gene: TRBJ2-7
clone size: once
V gene: TRBV7-8
D gene: -

CDR3 protein: CATRSRGVEAFF
CDR3 DNA: TGCGCCACCCGAAGCCGGGGTGTGGAAGCTTTCTTT
J gene: TRBJ1-1
clone size: -
V gene: TRBV23-1
D gene: -

CDR3 protein: CASSTRQLGSYNEQFF
CDR3 DNA: TGTGCCAGTAGTACCAGACAGCTAGGCTCCTACAATGAGCAGTTCTTC
J gene: TRBJ2-1
clone size: -
V gene: TRBV19
D gene: -

CDR3 protein: CASSFDRDTEAFF
CDR3 DNA: TGTGCCAGCAGCTTCGACAGGGACACTGAAGCTTTCTTT
J gene: TRBJ1-1
clone size: -
V gene: TRBV7-8
D gene: TRBD1

CDR3 protein: CASLRTGPRIAGNTIYF
CDR3 DNA: TGTGCCAGCCTCCGAACAGGGCCCAGGATAGCCGGAAACACCATATATTTT
J gene: TRBJ1-3
clone size: -
V gene: TRBV7-9
D gene: -

CDR3 protein: CASRPGQGASGANVLTF
CDR3 DNA: TGTGCCAGCAGACCGGGACAGGGGGCTTCCGGGGCCAACGTCCTGACTTTC
J gene: TRBJ2-6
clone size: -
V gene: TRBV19
D gene: TRBD1

CDR3 protein: CAISDLGRDGYTF
CDR3 DNA: TGTGCCATCAGCGACTTGGGGAGGGATGGCTACACCTTC
J gene: TRBJ1-2
clone size: -
V gene: TRBV10-3
D gene: -

CDR3 protein: CASSSGGAQETQYF
CDR3 DNA: TGTGCCAGCAGTAGCGGGGGGGCCCAGGAGACCCAGTACTTC
J gene: TRBJ2-5
clone size: -
V gene: TRBV28
D gene: TRBD2

CDR3 protein: CASSLEGGTEAFF
CDR3 DNA: TGTGCCAGCAGCCTAGAGGGAGGCACTGAAGCTTTCTTT
J gene: TRBJ1-1
clone size: -
V gene: TRBV6-1
D gene: -

CDR3 protein: CASSFIAGAYNEQFF
CDR3 DNA: TGCGCCAGCAGCTTTATAGCGGGTGCCTACAATGAGCAGTTCTTC
J gene: TRBJ2-1
clone size: -
V gene: TRBV5-1
D gene: TRBD2

CDR3 protein: CASSSPRQGDYGYTF
CDR3 DNA: TGTGCCAGTAGTTCTCCCCGACAGGGGGACTATGGCTACACCTTC
J gene: TRBJ1-2
clone size: -
V gene: TRBV19
D gene: TRBD1

CDR3 protein: CASSLEFLWGDEQFF
CDR3 DNA: TGTGCCAGCAGCTTAGAGTTTTTGTGGGGCGATGAGCAGTTCTTC
J gene: TRBJ2-1
clone size: -
V gene: TRBV7-8
D gene: -

CDR3 protein: CASSPLVAGVGGYTF
CDR3 DNA: TGTGCCAGCAGCCCCCTTGTCGCGGGGGTTGGTGGCTACACCTTC
J gene: TRBJ1-2
clone size: few
V gene: TRBV7-3
D gene: -

CDR3 protein: CASSLQGGNSPLHF
CDR3 DNA: TGTGCCAGCAGCTTACAGGGGGGTAATTCACCCCTCCACTTT
J gene: TRBJ1-6
clone size: -
V gene: TRBV11-2
D gene: TRBD1

CDR3 protein: CASSAEVGTSVSNEQFF
CDR3 DNA: TGTGCCAGCAGCGCCGAAGTGGGGACTAGTGTCTCGAATGAGCAGTTCTTC
J gene: TRBJ2-1
clone size: -
V gene: TRBV9
D gene: TRBD2

CDR3 protein: CATSPLQGQGSSYEQYF
CDR3 DNA: TGTGCCACCAGCCCCCTACAGGGACAGGGGAGCTCCTACGAGCAGTACTTC
J gene: TRBJ2-7
clone size: -
V gene: TRBV15
D gene: TRBD1

CDR3 protein: CASSASGTHTGELFF
CDR3 DNA: TGTGCCAGCAGCGCGTCCGGGACTCACACCGGGGAGCTGTTTTTT
J gene: TRBJ2-2
clone size: -
V gene: TRBV7-2
D gene: -

CDR3 protein: CASSSRGPNEKLFF
CDR3 DNA: TGCGCCAGCAGCTCCAGGGGACCTAATGAAAAACTGTTTTTT
J gene: TRBJ1-4
clone size: -
V gene: TRBV5-1
D gene: -

CDR3 protein: CASSDRDRALGSNQPQHF
CDR3 DNA: TGTGCCAGCAGTGATAGGGACAGGGCGCTTGGAAGCAATCAGCCCCAGCATTTT
J gene: TRBJ1-5
clone size: once
V gene: TRBV6-1
D gene: TRBD1

CDR3 protein: CASSLEGDTQYF
CDR3 DNA: TGCGCCAGCAGCTTGGAGGGGGATACGCAGTATTTT
J gene: TRBJ2-3
clone size: -
V gene: TRBV5-1
D gene: -

CDR3 protein: CASRVGGQPQHF
CDR3 DNA: TGTGCCAGCAGGGTGGGAGGCCAGCCCCAGCATTTT
J gene: TRBJ1-5
clone size: -
V gene: TRBV6-1
D gene: -

CDR3 protein: CASSYGDRGPTEAFF
CDR3 DNA: TGTGCCAGCAGTTACGGAGACAGGGGGCCCACTGAAGCTTTCTTT
J gene: TRBJ1-1
clone size: -
V gene: TRBV6-5
D gene: TRBD1

CDR3 protein: CASSLAASWFF
CDR3 DNA: TGCGCCAGCAGCTTGGCTGCTAGCTGGTTCTTC
J gene: TRBJ2-1
clone size: -
V gene: TRBV5-1
D gene: -

CDR3 protein: CASRLAGGHTGELFF
CDR3 DNA: TGTGCCAGCAGGCTAGCGGGGGGGCACACCGGGGAGCTGTTTTTT
J gene: TRBJ2-2
clone size: -
V gene: TRBV6-6
D gene: TRBD2